Below are 28 T cell receptor beta chains sequenced from a single sample in a study of cytomegalovirus exposure and HLA in healthy donors. The PCR had 60 Vbeta and 13 Jbeta primers. The method was immunoSEQ multiplex PCR; TCRdb's version includes in-frame clones alone and lacks a portion of them. The sample lists roughly 200,000 clones, 77% occurring once. The sequenced sample consisted of PBMCs. The receptors originated from a woman aged 55-70 years in good health and CMV-seropositive.

V is TRBV9 and J is TRBJ2-1; 9 bases match TRBD1. V lost 3 bases, J lost 7 bases, and 5 bases stayed unmatched. Germline CDR1 and CDR2: SGDLS and YYNGEE. The CDR3 has 14 residues. CDR3 in amino acids: CASSGDGTGNEQFF. CDR3 DNA: TGTGCCAGCAGCGGTGACGGGACAGGGAATGAGCAGTTCTTC.

The chain carries TRBV30 and TRBJ1-5, with D possibly matching TRBD1 (5 bases). Germline lookup yields CDR1 GTSNPN and CDR2 SVGIG (reference sequence). Trimming cost V 1 base and J 7 bases, with 11 bases left between them. CDR3 length: 13 residues. The CDR3 sequence: CAWSAREGQPQHF. The DNA for the CDR3 is TGTGCCTGGAGTGCCAGGGAAGGCCAGCCCCAGCATTTT.

The chain uses TRBV19 and TRBJ2-5; D possibly corresponds to TRBD1 (6 bases). Between the trimmed V and J ends, which lost 10 bases and 10 bases, there was a span of 13 bases. The germline V gene has CDR1 LNHDA and CDR2 SQIVND (reference sequence). The CDR3 covers 10 residues. Written as DNA, the CDR3 is TGTGCCAAGACAGGAAGGGACCAGTACTTC. This encodes CAKTGRDQYF.

Points on this clone: One end of the junction varies from germline; a read error may be responsible. The chain employs TRBV28 and TRBJ2-6; possibly TRBD1 for D (5 bases). The CDR3 runs 16 residues. The germline V gene encodes CDR1 MDHEN and CDR2 SYDVKM. The DNA of the CDR3 is TGTGCCAGCAGTTTAACCGGAGACTCTGGGGCCAACGGCCTGACTTTC. Its protein product is CASSLTGDSGANGLTF.

The chain employs TRBV2 and TRBJ1-3; 9 bases map to TRBD1. CDR3 length: 15 residues. Germline V gene lookup returns CDR1 SNHLY and CDR2 FYNNEI. The junction had 4 bases not matched to a gene; V was cut back by 4 bases and J by 3 bases. CDR3 loop: CASSVTGGYGNTIYF. The CDR3 nucleotides read TGTGCCAGCAGTGTGACAGGGGGGTATGGAAACACCATATATTTT.

The genes are TRBV7-2 and TRBJ2-1; TRBD2 agrees at 13 bases. The CDR3 consists of 18 residues. Germline assignment: CDR1 SGHTA and CDR2 FQGNSA. The junction had 9 bases not matched to a gene; V was cut back by 1 base and J by 6 bases. The CDR3, as DNA: TGTGCCAGCAGCTTAGGCTCCCCACTAGCGGGGGGGTCCAATGAGCAGTTCTTC. It specifies CASSLGSPLAGGSNEQFF.

The chain combines TRBV28 with TRBJ2-1; 13 positions agree with TRBD2. Germline assignment: CDR1 MDHEN and CDR2 SYDVKM. The CDR3 runs 16 residues. Trimming took 6 bases from V and 4 from J; bases not matched to a gene: 6. CDR3 protein: CASSSEGLAGYNEQFF. The CDR3 nucleotides read TGTGCCAGCAGCAGCGAGGGACTAGCGGGGTACAATGAGCAGTTCTTC.

J is TRBJ2-3 and V is TRBV28, with a weak D call TRBD2 (5 bases). Per the germline V gene, CDR1 is MDHEN and CDR2 is SYDVKM. This CDR3 has 16 amino acids. The V end lost 9 bases, the J end lost 4 bases, and 23 bases lay between the germline ends. The CDR3 is CASHTSSIGVADTQYF. CDR3 coding DNA: TGTGCCAGTCACACCTCATCCATCGGGGTAGCAGATACGCAGTATTTT.

This clone is a singleton in its sample. V and J are TRBV7-2 and TRBJ2-7; 7 nucleotides match TRBD1. The CDR3 runs 13 residues. V dropped 3 bases and J dropped 6; count of bases not matched to a gene: 5. Germline CDR1 is SGHTA and CDR2 is FQGNSA. The CDR3 sequence: CASSFAQGSEQYF. The CDR3 DNA is TGTGCCAGCAGCTTCGCACAGGGGAGCGAGCAGTACTTC.

This chain links TRBV7-2 with TRBJ2-3; the D is unclear. Trimming took off 5 bases at V and 3 bases at J, with 15 bases between the two ends. The CDR3 sequence is 15 residues long. CDR1 SGHTA and CDR2 FQGNSA come from the germline V gene. The CDR3 loop is CASSQIRLLTDTQYF. The CDR3 DNA follows: TGTGCCAGCAGCCAAATTAGACTTTTGACAGATACGCAGTATTTT.

The count of this clone is one. The DNA for the CDR3 is TGTGCCAGCAGTTCTATTTCAGGGTATCTCTCCTACGAGCAGTACTTC. It is translated as CASSSISGYLSYEQYF. The genes are TRBV27 and TRBJ2-7; a possible D gene is TRBD1 (5 bases). This CDR3 is built from 16 residues. Trimming removed 4 bases from V and 0 bases from J, with 16 bases in between. CDR1 is MNHEY, CDR2 SMNVEV, per germline (reference sequence).

V usage is TRBV10-3 and J usage is TRBJ2-1; 7 bases agree with TRBD2. Germline-derived CDR1 and CDR2 are ENHRY and SYGVKD. With 0 bases clipped from V and 6 bases from J, the junction kept 5 bases outside the gene matches. The CDR3 is made up of 15 amino acids. The CDR3 sequence is CAISESAGRSNEQFF. Here the CDR3 DNA reads TGTGCCATCAGTGAGTCAGCGGGGAGAAGCAATGAGCAGTTCTTC.

This clone has more than one count but fewer than ten. The chain links TRBV6-5 to TRBJ1-2; D may be TRBD1 (6 bases). This CDR3 has 16 amino acids. The germline V gene has CDR1 MNHEY and CDR2 SVGAGI. The V end lost 2 bases, the J end lost 6 bases, and 19 bases lay between the germline ends. CDR3 nucleotide sequence: TGTGCCAGCAGTTACGGTACAGGGCTTCGGGGAAATGGCTACACCTTC. Translation gives CASSYGTGLRGNGYTF.

V and J are TRBV2 and TRBJ1-6, with D unclear. V was trimmed by 0 bases and J by 6 bases, leaving 9 bases between them. The length of the CDR3 is 15 residues. Germline-derived CDR1 and CDR2 are SNHLY and FYNNEI. The CDR3 protein is CASSEALARNSPLHF. For the CDR3, the DNA is TGTGCCAGCAGTGAAGCTCTAGCCCGTAATTCACCCCTCCACTTT.

This clone has just a few counts. J is TRBJ2-5 and V is TRBV30; D is perhaps TRBD1 (6 bases). The germline V and J ends were trimmed by 8 bases and 5 bases, with 12 bases remaining between them. The CDR3 runs to 11 residues. Germline values: CDR1 GTSNPN, CDR2 SVGIG (reference sequence). CDR3: CAITGTETQYF. DNA for the CDR3: TGTGCCATAACAGGGACGGAGACCCAGTACTTC.

The chain links TRBV28 to TRBJ2-2; 12 bases line up with TRBD2. Trimming removed 4 bases from V and 5 bases from J; junction bases left unmatched: 5. The germline V gene encodes CDR1 MDHEN and CDR2 SYDVKM. This CDR3 is built from 16 residues. CDR3 protein: CASSSSGRASTGELFF. The CDR3 nucleotides read TGTGCCAGCAGTTCTAGCGGGAGGGCCTCAACCGGGGAGCTGTTTTTT.

This clone was detected once. The chain couples TRBV27 to TRBJ1-1; TRBD1 agrees at 9 bases. J gave up 8 bases and V 7 bases, and 8 bases lay outside the gene matches. The CDR3 sequence is 13 residues long. CDR1 MNHEY and CDR2 SMNVEV come from the germline V gene (reference sequence). The CDR3 DNA follows: TGTGCCAGCACCAAACCAGGGACAGGGGAAGCTTTCTTT. Its translation is CASTKPGTGEAFF.

V gene TRBV5-4 combines with J gene TRBJ2-4; 14 nucleotides line up with TRBD2. Trimming took 2 bases from V and 9 from J; bases not matched to a gene: 7. Germline CDR1 reads SGHNT; CDR2 reads YYREEE (reference sequence). This CDR3 has 16 amino acids. The CDR3 is CASSFGTSGSWGIQYF. The CDR3 DNA reads as TGTGCCAGCAGCTTCGGGACTAGCGGGAGTTGGGGCATTCAGTACTTC. Full variable domain (rest looked up from reference TRBV5-4 and TRBJ2-4): ETGVTQSPTHLIKTRGQQVTLRCSSQSGHNTVSWYQQALGQGPQFIFQYYREEENGRGNFPPRFSGLQFPNYSSELNVNALELDDSALYLCASSFGTSGSWGIQYFGAGTRLSVL.

The chain employs TRBV7-9 and TRBJ1-6; 9 nucleotides align to TRBD1. This CDR3 is built from 15 residues. V dropped 7 bases and J dropped 7; count of bases not matched to a gene: 8. Germline V CDR1 and CDR2: SEHNR, FQNEAQ (reference sequence). The CDR3 protein is CASTPGQGGNSPLHF. As DNA, the CDR3 is TGTGCCAGCACCCCGGGACAGGGAGGGAATTCACCCCTCCACTTT. Based on the CDR3 plus reference TRBV7-9 and TRBJ1-6, the full variable domain is DTGVSQNPRHKITKRGQNVTFRCDPISEHNRLYWYRQTLGQGPEFLTYFQNEAQLEKSRLLSDRFSAERPKGSFSTLEIQRTEQGDSAMYLCASTPGQGGNSPLHFGNGTRLTVT.

V gene TRBV6-5 combines with J gene TRBJ1-2; perhaps TRBD1 as D (5 bases). V lost 4 bases and J lost 0, with 15 bases in between. CDR1 MNHEY and CDR2 SVGAGI come from the germline V gene. The CDR3 loop spans 16 amino acids. CDR3 coding DNA: TGTGCCAGCAGTTCAGGGCCCAGCAAAGCTAACTATGGCTACACCTTC. Translated, it gives CASSSGPSKANYGYTF.

The V call is TRBV2, the J call TRBJ2-1; 7 bases align to TRBD2. Germline loops: CDR1 SNHLY, CDR2 FYNNEI. The CDR3 runs 14 residues. J was trimmed by 8 bases and V by 4 bases; bases with no gene match: 8. The DNA of the CDR3 is TGTGCCAGCAGTGCCCGGGGAGGGGACGATGAGCAGTTCTTC. Translation gives CASSARGGDDEQFF.

The CDR3 loop reads CASSSWPGADTGELFF. CDR3 bases: TGTGCCAGCAGCTCATGGCCAGGGGCGGACACCGGGGAGCTGTTTTTT. This chain joins TRBV27 and TRBJ2-2; TRBD1 might be the D (6 bases). The germline gives CDR1 MNHEY, CDR2 SMNVEV (reference sequence). V lost 6 bases and J 3 bases, leaving 17 bases between the germline ends. The CDR3 is made up of 16 amino acids.

The chain combines TRBV6-5 with TRBJ1-1; 7 nucleotides line up with TRBD1. Germline assignment: CDR1 MNHEY and CDR2 SVGAGI. Losses at the gene ends were 5 bases for V and 8 bases for J; bases not matched to a gene: 2. The CDR3 loop spans 11 amino acids. The DNA of the CDR3 is TGTGCCAGCAGTGACAGGGTGGAAGCTTTCTTT. It encodes CASSDRVEAFF.

This chain connects TRBV5-4 to TRBJ2-2, with D maybe TRBD2 (5 bases). CDR3 size: 15 residues. V lost 0 bases and J 5 bases, leaving 11 bases between the germline ends. The germline CDR1 and CDR2 sequences are SGHNT and YYREEE (reference sequence). CDR3 sequence (DNA): TGTGCCAGCAGCTTGGAGGGAGTGGTTACCGGGGAGCTGTTTTTT. Translation gives CASSLEGVVTGELFF.

The gene calls are TRBV5-1 and TRBJ2-1, with 9 bases lining up with TRBD2. CDR3 size: 18 residues. After removal of 0 bases from V and 9 bases from J, the junction contained 16 bases not matched to a gene. Per the germline V gene, CDR1 is SGHRS and CDR2 is YFSETQ. CDR3: CASSLAMGLAGNPGEQFF. As DNA, the CDR3 is TGCGCCAGCAGCTTGGCGATGGGGCTAGCGGGGAACCCCGGTGAGCAGTTCTTC.

The chain couples TRBV27 to TRBJ1-1, with D possibly being TRBD1 (6 bases). The ends were cut back, 6 bases at V and 0 bases at J, with 17 bases in the middle. Germline CDR1 and CDR2: MNHEY and SMNVEV (reference sequence). CDR3 length: 16 residues. The CDR3 protein is CASSIKGQILNTEAFF. The CDR3 DNA reads TGTGCCAGCAGCATAAAAGGACAGATTTTGAACACTGAAGCTTTCTTT.

This clone was picked up one time. This rearrangement joins TRBV5-6 to TRBJ1-4; D remains ambiguous. This CDR3 is built from 14 residues. Trimming took 0 bases from V and 7 from J, leaving 10 bases between them. In germline, CDR1 is SGHDT, CDR2 YYEEEE. The CDR3 spells CASSLATGGEKLFF. The CDR3 DNA reads TGTGCCAGCAGCTTGGCCACCGGAGGTGAAAAACTGTTTTTT. Using reference TRBV5-6 and TRBJ1-4 for the parts outside the CDR3, the full variable domain is DAGVTQSPTHLIKTRGQQVTLRCSPKSGHDTVSWYQQALGQGPQFIFQYYEEEERQRGNFPDRFSGHQFPNYSSELNVNALLLGDSALYLCASSLATGGEKLFFGSGTQLSVL.

The chain recombines TRBV7-9 with TRBJ1-6, with 8 bases fitting TRBD1. The junction had 4 bases not matched to a gene; V was cut back by 4 bases and J by 8 bases. Germline assignment: CDR1 SEHNR and CDR2 FQNEAQ (reference sequence). CDR3 length equals 14 residues. CDR3 DNA sequence: TGTGCCAGCAGCTGGGGACAGGTAGATTCACCCCTCCACTTT. This gives the protein CASSWGQVDSPLHF.